This section outlines one T cell receptor beta chain sequence together with its context. What it recognizes is unknown. Documented treatment: approximately 9-day PBMC culture with coronavirus spike peptide pools or control peptides (ViraFEST assay). The data originate from a study of vaccination and CD4 T cells after COVID-19. At the level of the study: Of the convalescent patients, who were SARS-CoV-2 positive by nasal swab PCR, 9 or 10 had mild and one severe disease.

With V trimmed by 1 base and J by 3 bases, 2 bases remained unmatched. The germline gives CDR1 DFQATT, CDR2 SNEGSKA (reference sequence). The CDR3 spans 14 residues. The Oncomine TCR Beta short-read assay was what sequenced the DNA obtained from cultured CD4+ T cells. TCRdb analysed the PCR reads with MiXCR anew, one entry per CDR3 protein. The table includes roughly 6,300 distinct CDR3 sequences, roughly 30% detected once. The clonotype originates from a human donor who had recovered from COVID-19. Material: CD4+ T cells from blood, cultured in vitro, obtained after SARS-CoV-2 vaccination. The chain has TRBV20-1 and TRBJ1-1; the match to TRBD1 covers 10 bases. CDR3 DNA: TGCAGTGCTAGAGCAGGGACAGGGGACACTGAAGCTTTCTTT. Amino acid sequence: CSARAGTGDTEAFF.